This TCR beta chain was captured by sequencing in a study of T-cell reconstitution after alpha-beta-depleted transplantation in children. In its sample, this clonotype was seen a few times. Preparation of the TCRbeta library involved a method that used unique molecular identifiers. MiXCR, applied by TCRdb to the PCR reads, yields one record per CDR3 protein. The sample has around 200,000 distinct CDR3 sequences; 8% to 9.5% are singletons. With 6 bases removed from V and 0 bases from J, the gap between germline ends came to 10 bases. The CDR3 spans 14 residues. The sequence derives from a human donor who donated a stem cell graft to a child with acute lymphoblastic leukemia. Sample: PBMCs from the stem cell graft donor, taken from the stem cell graft. V is TRBV12-3 or TRBV12-4 and J is TRBJ2-3, with D perhaps matching TRBD1 or TRBD2 (5 bases each). As DNA, the CDR3 is TGTGCCAGCAGACGGGACCTTAGCACAGATACGCAGTATTTT. Protein: CASRRDLSTDTQYF.